This passage covers 2 T cell receptor beta chains from one sample sequenced in a study of OX40 agonist ivuxolimab in advanced cancers. Measured with immunoSEQ multiplex PCR; TCRdb has only the in-frame clones, and not every one. The sample has over 45,000 clones; roughly 80% are singletons. Sample: CD4+ or CD8+ T cells sorted from blood, taken in a trial of the OX40 agonist ivuxolimab. These receptors came from an adult with an advanced solid tumor such as melanoma, head and neck, liver or kidney cancer.

V usage is TRBV11-3 and J usage is TRBJ2-3; D not resolved. CDR1 is SGHNT, CDR2 YENEEA, per germline. The CDR3 is 15 amino acids. V shed 4 bases and J shed 1 base, with 12 bases lying between them. The CDR3 DNA follows: TGTGCCAGCAGCTCCTCCTGGGCGCGCACAGATACGCAGTATTTT. This sequence encodes CASSSSWARTDTQYF.

In its sample, this clone was seen a few times. The chain uses TRBV19 and TRBJ1-5, with D uncertain. CDR1 and CDR2 (germline): LNHDA, SQIVND (reference sequence). CDR3 length: 15 amino acids. With 3 bases removed from V and 0 bases from J, the gap between germline ends came to 9 bases. This chain's CDR3 is CASSMERASNQPQHF. The CDR3 DNA reads TGTGCCAGTAGTATGGAGCGGGCTAGCAATCAGCCCCAGCATTTT.